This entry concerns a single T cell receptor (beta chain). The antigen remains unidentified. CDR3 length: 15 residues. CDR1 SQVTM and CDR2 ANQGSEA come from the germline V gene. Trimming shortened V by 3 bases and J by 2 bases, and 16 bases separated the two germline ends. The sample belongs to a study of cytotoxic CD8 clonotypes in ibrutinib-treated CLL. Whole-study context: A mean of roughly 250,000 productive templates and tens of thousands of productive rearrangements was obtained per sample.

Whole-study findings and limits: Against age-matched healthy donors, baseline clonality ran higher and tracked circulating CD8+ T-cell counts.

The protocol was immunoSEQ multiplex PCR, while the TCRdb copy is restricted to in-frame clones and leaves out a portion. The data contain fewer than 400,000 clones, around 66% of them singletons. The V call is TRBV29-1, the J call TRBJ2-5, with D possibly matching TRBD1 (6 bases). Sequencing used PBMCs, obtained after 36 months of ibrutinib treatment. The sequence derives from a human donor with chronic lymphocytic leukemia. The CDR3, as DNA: TGCAGCGTTGATGGGGTAGGGGGTAGACAAGAGACCCAGTACTTC. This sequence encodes CSVDGVGGRQETQYF.